One sample yielded the 6 T cell receptor beta chains listed below, sequenced in a study of cytomegalovirus exposure and HLA in healthy donors. The PCR used 60 Vbeta and 13 Jbeta primers. Only in-frame clones appear in the TCRdb table, and some are missing; sequencing was by immunoSEQ multiplex PCR. This sample carries approximately 240,000 clones, roughly 89% of them seen once, and the ten largest clones take more than 0.8%. Sequencing was performed on PBMCs. All receptors come from a woman between 18 and 29 years old in good health and CMV-seronegative.

The chain couples TRBV7-8 to TRBJ2-7, with 10 bases aligning to TRBD2. This CDR3 contains 14 residues. From germline, CDR1 is SGHVS and CDR2 FQNEAQ. V gave up 1 base and J gave up 6 bases; unmatched junction bases: 3. The CDR3 sequence is CASSLVAGGPEQYF. CDR3 in DNA: TGTGCCAGCAGCTTAGTAGCGGGAGGCCCCGAGCAGTACTTC.

The table lists this clone with a count of one. V gene TRBV2 combines with J gene TRBJ1-2; D perhaps matches TRBD1 (6 bases). This CDR3 has 14 amino acids. Germline loops: CDR1 SNHLY, CDR2 FYNNEI. Trimming shortened V by 3 bases and J by 4 bases, and 12 bases separated the two germline ends. In DNA, the CDR3 is TGTGCCAGCAGTGAGATTACAGGGTCCTATGGCTACACCTTC. Amino acid sequence: CASSEITGSYGYTF.

V is TRBV5-5 and J is TRBJ2-2; 8 nucleotides match TRBD2. After removal of 2 bases from V and 4 bases from J, the junction contained 7 bases not matched to a gene. Germline V gene data show CDR1 as SGHKS and CDR2 as YYEKEE (reference sequence). The CDR3 contains 16 residues. The CDR3 region has the DNA TGTGCCAGCAGCTTCTTGGCGGGAGGTGTCACCGGGGAGCTGTTTTTT. Its translation: CASSFLAGGVTGELFF.

The rearrangement uses TRBV5-4 and TRBJ2-2; 10 bases are shared with TRBD2. The V gene end was trimmed by 0 bases and the J gene end by 5 bases; junction bases not matched to a gene: 10. Germline V gene sequence: CDR1 SGHNT, CDR2 YYREEE (reference sequence). The CDR3 is 18 amino acids. The CDR3 DNA sequence: TGTGCCAGCAGCTTGGTAGCGGGAGGTTTTAGTGAAACCGGGGAGCTGTTTTTT. Its translation is CASSLVAGGFSETGELFF.

V and J are TRBV5-1 and TRBJ2-1; 9 nucleotides agree with TRBD2. J was trimmed by 9 bases and V by 1 base; bases with no gene match: 11. Germline V lookup: CDR1 SGHRS, CDR2 YFSETQ. The CDR3 totals 16 residues. The CDR3 coding sequence is TGCGCCAGCAGCTTGAACGGCGGGGGGGGATACGGTGAGCAGTTCTTC. Protein product: CASSLNGGGGYGEQFF.

Comments on this clone: One end of the junction does not line up with germline, which may come from a read error. This rearrangement joins TRBV7-8 to TRBJ2-3; 7 bases are a match to TRBD2. The CDR3 has 16 amino acids. Germline CDR1 and CDR2: SGHVS and FQNEAQ. CDR3 sequence reads: CASSLARRESTDTQYF. The DNA for the CDR3 is TGTGCCAGCAGCCTAGCGAGGCGGGAGAGCACAGATACGCAGTATTTT.